This section outlines one T cell receptor beta chain sequence together with its context. Its antigen is not identified. Sequencing was performed with immunoSEQ multiplex PCR; in TCRdb, only in-frame clones are kept and a portion is missing. The table records about 690,000 clones, 90% of them present only once. This sample is drawn from a study of shared clonotypes between healthy human individuals. Broader study findings: Shared clonotypes across all four donors exceeded non-shared ones in generation probability.

Germline-derived CDR1 and CDR2 are MNHEY and SMNVEV (reference sequence). The CDR3 contains 13 residues. The germline V and J ends were trimmed by 0 bases and 4 bases, with 7 bases remaining between them. The receptor was derived from a man younger than 35 in good health. Some clones in this sample may be carry-over from other donors' samples. The sequenced sample was memory CD8+ T cells from PBMCs. Documented subset: CD45RO+ cells pooled with CCR7-negative TemRA cells. The J gene is TRBJ2-7, the V gene TRBV27; D call uncertain. In DNA form, the CDR3 reads TGTGCCAGCAGTTTATCGTCGGAGTACGAGCAGTACTTC. Its protein is CASSLSSEYEQYF.